The entry that follows covers one TCR beta chain sequence. In its sample, this clonotype was seen many times. Its target antigen remains unknown. There are no base qualities to consult, and no much larger clone falls within one base. The sample is drawn from a study of T cells in Graves' hyperthyroidism and ophthalmopathy (dated by TCRdb to about 2019). Some background on the complete study: Peripheral blood samples were taken at initial diagnosis, before any treatment was given. TCR V-J signatures able to tell the groups apart were searched for in a discovery cohort of approximately 95 patients, of whom about 40 had Graves' ophthalmopathy and around 56 had stable Graves' hyperthyroidism. An independent validation cohort of fewer than 20 hyperthyroidism patients and roughly 16 patients who later progressed to ophthalmopathy tested prospective prediction of ophthalmopathy. The roughly 99 discovery patients were divided at random into training and test sets in a 7:3 ratio. The study also compared thyroid tissue and blood T-cell repertoires from five or six Graves' hyperthyroidism patients. Following sampling, methimazole starting at 30 mg daily was given to hyperthyroidism patients, and high-dose intravenous methylprednisolone was given to ophthalmopathy patients. The paper reports TCR Vbeta CDR3 sequencing of 135 peripheral blood samples: 43 ophthalmopathy, under 80 hyperthyroidism and 17 progressor patients.

The V and J ends are trimmed by 0 bases and 7 bases, leaving 10 bases between them. Spanning cysteine to phenylalanine, the CDR3 consists of 15 amino acids. Just CDR3 DNA is preserved here, 45 bases in frame from base 1. For CDR1 and CDR2, the germline V gene (reference sequence) lists MNHEY and SMNVEV. Study-wide findings and limitations: No statistical method was used to fix the sample size in advance, and group allocation was not hidden from the investigators. A 13 V-J signature model separated ophthalmopathy from stable hyperthyroidism, with around 88% sensitivity and about 81% specificity in cross-validation and 80%/75% in testing. Most expanded thyroid clonotypes (frequency above 0.001) were also detected in blood, suggesting blood repertoires may reflect thyroid immune responses. In validation, progression to ophthalmopathy was predicted by the model with almost 71% sensitivity and 72.22% specificity, a median of about 6.8 months before onset.

The TCR beta CDR3 regions were amplified from RNA transcripts. For the first round of RT-PCR on the TCR CDR3, the HTBI primer set was used together with the Qiagen OneStep RT-PCR kit. The libraries were constructed in a second round of multiplex PCR and then size-selected and purified. Paired-end sequencing of the libraries was performed with 100 bp reads on an Illumina HiSeq2000. As for the authors' bioinformatics: SOAPnuke was used to process the raw data, removing reads that contained adapters or uncalled bases, had a mean Phred below 15, or lacked an exact match to the constant primer or identifier. High-quality paired reads were merged using COPE v1.2.5, and each unique nucleotide sequence was defined as a clonotype. MiTCR v1.1 was used to align the clonotypes against IMGT TRBV, TRBD and TRBJ reference segments. The analysis included only V-J combinations with a frequency above 0.0001, which together covered 98% to 99.2% of the repertoires. A TCS score was defined as the ratio of F50 (clonal expansion) to E x V (chaos), with BLOSUM62-based TCRdist applied between CDR3 peptides within each V-J. Welch's t-statistics and random forest reduced around 510 V-J features to around 14, which were used in a naive Bayes classifier (R e1071). TCRdb itself trimmed the public reads at Q25 with fastp, ran MiXCR and retained productive beta chains. Identical CDR3 proteins give one entry, which carries the most common genes and DNA. These V and J calls rely on TCRdb rather than the paper's analysis. For this sample there are approximately 400,000 distinct CDR3 sequences; more than 11% appear just once. The ten largest account for about 11% of the sample.

Stable Graves' hyperthyroidism was defined as no progression to ophthalmopathy during 18 months of follow-up. Hyperthyroidism patients were newly diagnosed, with disease duration under 2 months, and aged 18 to 65 years. Patients with uncontrolled infections, other autoimmune diseases, pregnancy or lactation were excluded. Clinical symptoms, serum thyroxine and TRAb, thyroid ultrasound, and orbital computed tomography formed the basis for the diagnoses. Ficoll-Paque density gradient centrifugation was used to isolate PBMCs from approximately 10 ml of fresh peripheral blood. Trizol reagent was used to extract total RNA, and RNA quality was then checked on an Agilent 2100 Bioanalyzer.

The sequence derives from a woman aged 60-75 years with Graves' hyperthyroidism. Sequencing used blood. The chain joins TRBV27 to TRBJ1-6, and perhaps TRBD1 as D gene, on 6 matching bases. For the CDR3, the sequence is CASSLSGGHNSPLHF. In nucleotides, the sequence is TGTGCCAGCAGTTTATCGGGGGGCCACAATTCACCCCTCCACTTT.